This TCR beta chain was captured by sequencing in a study of beta chain features in type 1 diabetes. Study at large: Similarity in age, gender and cell yields was seen between patients and healthy donors. Study outcomes and limitations: A definitive answer on HLA type influencing TCRB rearrangement was not reached here. Compared to healthy donors, patients appeared to have naive, central memory and Treg TCRB repertoires that were more alike. All four CD4+ subsets from Type 1 diabetes patients carried moderately but significantly shorter TCRB CDR3s. Insertions at VDJ junctions were less frequent in type 1 diabetes patients. These patients also deleted more nucleotides at the same junctions.

Germline V gene sequence: CDR1 GTSNPN, CDR2 SVGIG (reference sequence). V lost 0 bases and J lost 3, with 4 bases in between. The CDR3 runs to 12 residues. Isolated RNA was reverse transcribed in full, so expressed TCRB transcripts were sequenced. The repertoire was sequenced with immunoSEQ multiplex PCR; TCRdb's copy has only in-frame clones and lacks some. This table has nearly 700,000 clones, roughly 13% appearing once. About this clone itself: The target antigen is unknown. Other nucleotide sequences from this sample produce the same CDR3.

The receptor was derived from a man in his late teens or twenties with type 1 diabetes. Material for sequencing was naive CD4+ T cells from blood. The rearrangement uses TRBV30 and TRBJ2-3; D uncertain. CDR3 protein: CAWSVGTDTQYF. For the CDR3, the DNA is TGTGCCTGGAGTGTAGGTACAGATACGCAGTATTTT.